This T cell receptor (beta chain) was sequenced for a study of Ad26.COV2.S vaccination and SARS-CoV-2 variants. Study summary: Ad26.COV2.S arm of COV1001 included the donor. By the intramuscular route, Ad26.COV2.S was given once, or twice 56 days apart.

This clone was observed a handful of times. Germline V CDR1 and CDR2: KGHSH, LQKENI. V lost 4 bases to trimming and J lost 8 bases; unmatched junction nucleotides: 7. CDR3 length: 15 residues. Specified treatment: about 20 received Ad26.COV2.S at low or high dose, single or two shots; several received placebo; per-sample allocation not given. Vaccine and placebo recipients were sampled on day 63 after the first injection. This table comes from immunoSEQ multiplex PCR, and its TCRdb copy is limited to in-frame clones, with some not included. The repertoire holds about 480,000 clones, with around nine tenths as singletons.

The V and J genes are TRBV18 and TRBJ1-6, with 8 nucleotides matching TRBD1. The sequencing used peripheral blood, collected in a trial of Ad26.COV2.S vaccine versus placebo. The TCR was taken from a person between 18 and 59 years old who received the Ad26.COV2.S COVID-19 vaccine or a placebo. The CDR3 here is CASSLGQQGDSPLHF. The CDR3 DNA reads TGTGCCAGCTCACTCGGTCAACAGGGGGATTCACCCCTCCACTTT.